One sample yielded the 26 T cell receptor beta chains listed below, sequenced in a study of T cell responses to AZD1222 COVID-19 vaccine. Sequencing was performed with immunoSEQ multiplex PCR; in TCRdb, only in-frame clones are kept and a portion is missing. The top ten clones hold roughly 19% of a sample with around 91,000 clones, 70% to 90% of them seen once. This material consisted of peripheral blood, taken on day 0 of AZD1222 vaccination. These receptors came from an adult in good health.

The V and J genes are TRBV10-3 and TRBJ2-7; D is uncertain. V shed 4 bases and J shed 1 base, with 20 bases lying between them. CDR3 size: 17 residues. CDR1 and CDR2 from the germline V gene are ENHRY and SYGVKD. The CDR3 region has the DNA TGTGCCATCAGTGGTGCCCCCGCCGGACGTCCTTCCTACGAGCAGTACTTC. It translates to CAISGAPAGRPSYEQYF.

The rearrangement links TRBV6-5 to TRBJ1-2; the D gene is possibly TRBD1 (6 bases). The CDR3 runs to 13 residues. V shed 6 bases and J shed 5 bases, with 13 bases lying between them. Germline assignment: CDR1 MNHEY and CDR2 SVGAGI. The CDR3 protein is CASRKQGEYGYTF. The CDR3 DNA follows: TGTGCCAGCAGAAAACAGGGAGAGTATGGCTACACCTTC.

The chain combines TRBV2 with TRBJ1-4; D is unclear. Deletions cut 7 bases from V and 4 bases from J, with 13 bases between. Germline CDR1 reads SNHLY; CDR2 reads FYNNEI. This CDR3 has 14 amino acids. The CDR3, as DNA: TGTGCCAGCAAGGAGGGTGCGGGTAATGAAAAACTGTTTTTT. Translation gives CASKEGAGNEKLFF. The whole variable domain, filled in from reference TRBV2 and TRBJ1-4, reads EPEVTQTPSHQVTQMGQEVILRCVPISNHLYFYWYRQILGQKVEFLVSFYNNEISEKSEIFDDQFSVERPDGSNFTLKIRSTKLEDSAMYFCASKEGAGNEKLFFGSGTQLSVL.

The chain recombines TRBV4-2 with TRBJ1-4; D uncertain. Trimming cost V 5 bases and J 6 bases, with 7 bases left between them. Germline assignment: CDR1 LGHNA and CDR2 YNFKEQ. This CDR3 spans 12 amino acids. CDR3: CASSTTDEKLFF. In DNA, the CDR3 is TGTGCCAGCAGCACGACTGATGAAAAACTGTTTTTT.

The genes are TRBV19 and TRBJ2-6; D is possibly TRBD1 (5 bases). Germline CDR1 LNHDA, CDR2 SQIVND (reference sequence). V lost 0 bases and J lost 3, with 9 bases in between. The CDR3 extends over 16 amino acids. The CDR3 coding sequence is TGTGCCAGTAGTATAGATAGGCAGGGTGGGGCCAACGTCCTGACTTTC. It encodes CASSIDRQGGANVLTF. Full variable domain (outside the CDR3, taken from reference TRBV19 and TRBJ2-6): DGGITQSPKYLFRKEGQNVTLSCEQNLNHDAMYWYRQDPGQGLRLIYYSQIVNDFQKGDIAEGYSVSREKKESFPLTVTSAQKNPTAFYLCASSIDRQGGANVLTFGAGSRLTVL.

This clone showed up many times. This chain links TRBV4-1 with TRBJ2-2; either TRBD1 or TRBD2 may supply D (5 bases each). Germline V gene lookup returns CDR1 MGHRA and CDR2 YSYEKL. CDR3 length: 16 amino acids. V lost 5 bases, J lost 1 base, and 14 bases lay in between. The CDR3 coding sequence is TGCGCCAGCAGCTTCCAACCGGGGCAGAACACCGGGGAGCTGTTTTTT. Translated: CASSFQPGQNTGELFF.

The V call is TRBV19, the J call TRBJ1-5; D is perhaps TRBD1 (6 bases). V gave up 9 bases and J gave up 2 bases, with 17 bases separating them. Looked up from germline, CDR1 is LNHDA and CDR2 is SQIVND (reference sequence). The CDR3 length is 15 residues. For the CDR3, the DNA is TGTGCCAGCAGCGAACAGGGAGGGGGCAATCAGCCCCAGCATTTT. Residues: CASSEQGGGNQPQHF.

The table lists this clone with a few counts. The chain couples TRBV6-5 to TRBJ1-2; 7 bases line up with TRBD1. V was clipped by 7 bases and J by 7 bases; unmatched bases: 9. The germline CDR1 and CDR2 sequences are MNHEY and SVGAGI. CDR3 size: 13 residues. CDR3: CASNLQGSSGYTF. The DNA of the CDR3 is TGTGCCAGCAACTTACAGGGGTCGTCTGGCTACACCTTC.

The chain employs TRBV2 and TRBJ2-2, with 13 positions matching TRBD2. This CDR3 spans 15 amino acids. Germline values: CDR1 SNHLY, CDR2 FYNNEI. After removal of 7 bases from V and 4 bases from J, the junction contained 3 bases not matched to a gene. The CDR3 bases are TGTGCCAGCATGGGACTAGCGGGAAGCACCGGGGAGCTGTTTTTT. Amino acids: CASMGLAGSTGELFF. Full variable domain (rest looked up from reference TRBV2 and TRBJ2-2): EPEVTQTPSHQVTQMGQEVILRCVPISNHLYFYWYRQILGQKVEFLVSFYNNEISEKSEIFDDQFSVERPDGSNFTLKIRSTKLEDSAMYFCASMGLAGSTGELFFGEGSRLTVL.

This clone was detected a few times. The chain recombines TRBV9 with TRBJ2-2; D may correspond to TRBD1 or TRBD2 (6 bases each). V shed 4 bases and J shed 2 bases, with 18 bases lying between them. Germline-derived CDR1 and CDR2 are SGDLS and YYNGEE. The CDR3 is 17 residues long. The CDR3 sequence: CASSSREGGRNTGELFF. Written as DNA, the CDR3 is TGTGCCAGCAGCTCGAGAGAGGGGGGCCGAAACACCGGGGAGCTGTTTTTT.

The chain recombines TRBV28 with TRBJ1-1; D not certain. Germline V CDR1 and CDR2: MDHEN, SYDVKM. The V and J ends lost 5 bases and 4 bases respectively, with 14 bases between them. The CDR3 totals 14 residues. CDR3: CASSTSGRSTEAFF. In DNA form, the CDR3 reads TGTGCCAGCAGTACCTCTGGGAGGAGCACTGAAGCTTTCTTT.

The V call is TRBV24-1, the J call TRBJ1-5, with D uncertain. Germline CDR1 KGHDR, CDR2 SFDVKD. CDR3 length: 19 residues. V was pared by 6 bases and J by 0 bases, with 23 bases between. CDR3 bases: TGTGCCACCAGTCCTCGAGGTGGGATAGTAGGTTCTAGCAATCAGCCCCAGCATTTT. Its translation: CATSPRGGIVGSSNQPQHF.

This chain uses TRBV18 with TRBJ2-1; 13 nucleotides agree with TRBD2. This CDR3 has 17 amino acids. V lost 4 bases and J lost 7; bases outside the gene matches: 10. From germline, CDR1 is KGHSH and CDR2 LQKENI. The DNA of the CDR3 is TGTGCCAGCTCACTCTCCTCGACTAGCGGGGGGAGTAATGAGCAGTTCTTC. It specifies CASSLSSTSGGSNEQFF.

This chain uses TRBV18 with TRBJ1-1; D is possibly TRBD1 (5 bases). CDR1 is KGHSH and CDR2 is LQKENI in the germline V gene. Trimming stripped 2 bases from V and 5 bases from J, with 15 bases between. The CDR3 consists of 15 residues. The CDR3 is CASSPVAQGRTEAFF. The DNA of the CDR3 is TGTGCCAGCTCACCAGTAGCTCAGGGTAGGACTGAAGCTTTCTTT. The entire variable domain, with the rest obtained from reference TRBV18 and TRBJ1-1, is as follows: NAGVMQNPRHLVRRRGQEARLRCSPMKGHSHVYWYRQLPEEGLKFMVYLQKENIIDESGMPKERFSAEFPKEGPSILRIQQVVRGDSAAYFCASSPVAQGRTEAFFGQGTRLTVV.

The V call is TRBV2, the J call TRBJ2-7; 11 bases align to TRBD2. The CDR3 is 14 amino acids. V shed 7 bases and J 5 bases; nucleotides not matched to a gene: 7. The germline gives CDR1 SNHLY, CDR2 FYNNEI. This CDR3 reads CASILAGGPNEQYF. CDR3 bases: TGTGCCAGCATCTTAGCGGGAGGGCCAAACGAGCAGTACTTC.

To note about this clone: This sample also contains other DNA sequences that code for the same CDR3. The V call is TRBV5-1, the J call TRBJ1-1; 10 bases match TRBD1. CDR1 and CDR2 (germline): SGHRS, YFSETQ. This CDR3 contains 14 residues. The ends lost 4 bases at V and 5 bases at J; junction bases unmatched: 5. The chain's CDR3 is CASSLGTGVTEAFF. CDR3 bases: TGCGCCAGCAGCCTGGGGACAGGGGTAACTGAAGCTTTCTTT.

The V call is TRBV6-5, the J call TRBJ1-2, with D maybe TRBD1 (5 bases). The CDR3 spans 13 residues. The V gene's germline CDR1 is MNHEY and CDR2 SVGAGI. V dropped 0 bases and J dropped 3 bases, with 5 bases sitting between them. Here the CDR3 reads CASSYSTDYGYTF. The CDR3 coding sequence is TGTGCCAGCAGTTACTCGACAGACTATGGCTACACCTTC.

J is TRBJ2-5 and V is TRBV6-6; the D call may be TRBD1 or TRBD2 (6 bases each). The CDR3 totals 15 residues. Germline CDR1 reads MNHNY; CDR2 reads SVGAGI (reference sequence). V was cut by 11 bases and J by 3 bases, with 22 bases left in between. The CDR3 DNA reads TGTGCCGTCACTACCCCGGGGGCTGGGAAAGAGACCCAGTACTTC. It codes for CAVTTPGAGKETQYF.

The chain recombines TRBV15 with TRBJ1-3; 9 bases are shared with TRBD1. Trimming took 5 bases from V and 4 from J; bases not matched to a gene: 6. CDR1 is LNHNV, CDR2 YYDKDF, per germline (reference sequence). CDR3 length equals 15 residues. CDR3 in amino acids: CATSLDRGSGNTIYF. CDR3 nucleotide sequence: TGTGCCACCAGCCTCGACAGGGGGTCAGGAAACACCATATATTTT.

As DNA, the CDR3 is TGTGCCAGCTCACCGTTAGACAGGGTCCATGGCTACACCTTC. Translating gives CASSPLDRVHGYTF. This chain links TRBV18 with TRBJ1-2; 7 nucleotides align to TRBD1. Looked up from germline, CDR1 is KGHSH and CDR2 is LQKENI. With V trimmed by 3 bases and J by 6 bases, 7 bases remained unmatched. CDR3 length: 14 amino acids.

The CDR3 region is CASRLAGGAYEQYF. Written as DNA, the CDR3 is TGTGCCAGTCGATTGGCGGGAGGGGCCTACGAGCAGTACTTC. The chain employs TRBV2 and TRBJ2-7; 9 positions match TRBD2. This CDR3 is built from 14 residues. Trimming removed 9 bases from V and 2 bases from J; junction bases left unmatched: 8. CDR1 and CDR2 (germline): SNHLY, FYNNEI. Supplemented by reference TRBV2 and TRBJ2-7, the full variable domain reads EPEVTQTPSHQVTQMGQEVILRCVPISNHLYFYWYRQILGQKVEFLVSFYNNEISEKSEIFDDQFSVERPDGSNFTLKIRSTKLEDSAMYFCASRLAGGAYEQYFGPGTRLTVT.

This rearrangement joins TRBV4-1 to TRBJ2-7; the D gene is possibly TRBD1 (5 bases). Deletions cut 0 bases from V and 4 bases from J, with 10 bases between. The CDR3 spans 14 residues. Germline CDR1 reads MGHRA; CDR2 reads YSYEKL. This CDR3 reads CASSQEKGSYEQYF. CDR3 DNA sequence: TGCGCCAGCAGCCAAGAAAAGGGGTCGTACGAGCAGTACTTC.

The chain carries TRBV4-3 and TRBJ2-7; D is unclear. In germline, CDR1 is LGHNA, CDR2 YSLEER. Between the trimmed V and J ends, which lost 3 bases and 5 bases, there was a span of 11 bases. There are 13 residues in the CDR3. The CDR3 spells CASSHFQADEQYF. As DNA, the CDR3 is TGCGCCAGCAGCCACTTCCAGGCGGACGAGCAGTACTTC.

The chain combines TRBV24-1 with TRBJ1-1; maybe TRBD1 (5 bases). The V gene's germline CDR1 is KGHDR and CDR2 SFDVKD. There are 13 residues in the CDR3. V gave up 7 bases and J gave up 0 bases, with 8 bases separating them. The chain's CDR3 is CATREGMNTEAFF. The CDR3 bases are TGTGCCACCAGGGAGGGGATGAACACTGAAGCTTTCTTT.

The chain links TRBV2 to TRBJ1-3; no definite D call. CDR3 length: 12 amino acids. The V gene lost 8 bases and the J gene lost 6 bases, with 11 bases spanning the gap. Per germline, CDR1 SNHLY and CDR2 FYNNEI. The CDR3 reads CASSVSKNTIYF. The CDR3, as DNA: TGTGCCAGCTCCGTCAGCAAAAACACCATATATTTT.

The chain uses TRBV6-5 and TRBJ2-1, with D possibly TRBD1 on 6 matching bases. Germline-derived CDR1 and CDR2 are MNHEY and SVGAGI. Trimming cost V 4 bases and J 8 bases, with 21 bases left between them. This CDR3 region has 16 residues. The CDR3 spells CASSSPRTVMVDEQFF. In DNA, the CDR3 is TGTGCCAGCAGTTCCCCGCGGACAGTCATGGTGGATGAGCAGTTCTTC.